Listed below are T cell receptor beta chains from one sample, sequenced in a study of regulatory and conventional T cells in RAG deficiency. Profiling relied on immunoSEQ multiplex PCR, and the TCRdb table lists in-frame clones only, not all of them. Among more than 30,000 clones listed, about 87% were seen once. These data were also filed under a second study, of regulatory T cells.

The sequenced material came from CD8+ T cells sorted from blood. All receptors derive from a human donor in good health. CDR3s include the opening cysteine and the closing phenylalanine or tryptophan.

V: TRBV6-5
CDR3: CASQMPVLNQPQHF

V: TRBV4-1
CDR3: CASSSASSYNEQFF

V: TRBV19
CDR3: CASKPREGGYEQYF

V: TRBV23-1
CDR3: CASSRRGHRARVLNTIYF

V: TRBV9
CDR3: CASSVAYRNTEAFF

V: TRBV7-9
CDR3: CASSPRQESYEQYF

V: TRBV2
CDR3: CAITPLGRLSYEQYF

V: TRBV10-1
CDR3: CASGSGGRATGELFF

V: TRBV11-2
CDR3: CASSLGGGSTEAFF

V: TRBV5-1
CDR3: CASSLWGEQFF

V: TRBV14
CDR3: CASSQLPRHRTGSLNEQFF

V: TRBV5-4
CDR3: CASSLGLTYEQYF

V: TRBV4-1
CDR3: CASSQEGSQYPYEQYF

V: TRBV27
CDR3: CASSLVTGDDYGYTF

V: TRBV14
CDR3: CASSQGVGYSEQFF

V: TRBV13
CDR3: CASSLAVGGYTF

V: TRBV7-2
CDR3: CASSFSYEQYF

V: TRBV30
CDR3: CAWSAGTSENDRDSYEQYF

V: TRBV6-6
CDR3: CASSPNYEVNTEAFF

V: TRBV14
CDR3: CASSQGPGRVRGTDTQHF

V: TRBV6-5
CDR3: CASSYSGFGVEQYF

V: TRBV5-5
CDR3: CASSFLYEQYF

V: TRBV5-6
CDR3: CASSSPGGADYGYTF

V: TRBV19
CDR3: CASSMFGNEQYF